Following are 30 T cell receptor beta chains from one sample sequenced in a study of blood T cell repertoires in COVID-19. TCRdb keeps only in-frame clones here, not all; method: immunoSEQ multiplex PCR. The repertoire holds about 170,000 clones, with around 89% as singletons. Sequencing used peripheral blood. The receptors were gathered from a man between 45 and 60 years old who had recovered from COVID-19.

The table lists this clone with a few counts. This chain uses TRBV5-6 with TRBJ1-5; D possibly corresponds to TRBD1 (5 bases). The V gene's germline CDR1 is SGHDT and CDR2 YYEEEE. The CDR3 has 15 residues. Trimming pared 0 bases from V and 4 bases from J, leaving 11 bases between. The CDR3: CASSLGQGDNQPQHF. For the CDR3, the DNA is TGTGCCAGCAGCTTGGGGCAGGGCGATAATCAGCCCCAGCATTTT.

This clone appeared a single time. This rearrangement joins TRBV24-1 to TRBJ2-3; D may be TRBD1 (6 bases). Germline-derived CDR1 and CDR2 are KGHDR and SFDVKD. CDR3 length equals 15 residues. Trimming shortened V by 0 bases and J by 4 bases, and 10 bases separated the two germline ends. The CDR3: CATSDLAGAADTQYF. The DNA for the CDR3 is TGTGCCACCAGTGATTTGGCAGGGGCCGCAGATACGCAGTATTTT.

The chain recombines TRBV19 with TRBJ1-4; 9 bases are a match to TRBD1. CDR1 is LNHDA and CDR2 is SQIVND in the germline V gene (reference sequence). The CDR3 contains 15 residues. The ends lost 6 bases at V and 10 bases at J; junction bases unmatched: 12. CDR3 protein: CASSETGGSSGKLFF. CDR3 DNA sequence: TGTGCCAGTAGCGAAACAGGGGGCTCGTCGGGAAAACTGTTTTTT.

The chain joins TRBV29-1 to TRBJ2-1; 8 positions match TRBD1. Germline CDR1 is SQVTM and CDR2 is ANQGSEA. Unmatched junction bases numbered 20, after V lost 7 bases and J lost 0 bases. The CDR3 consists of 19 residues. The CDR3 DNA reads TGCAGCGACCCAGGCGGGACAGGAGCCCTACTGAGCTCCTACAATGAGCAGTTCTTC. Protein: CSDPGGTGALLSSYNEQFF.

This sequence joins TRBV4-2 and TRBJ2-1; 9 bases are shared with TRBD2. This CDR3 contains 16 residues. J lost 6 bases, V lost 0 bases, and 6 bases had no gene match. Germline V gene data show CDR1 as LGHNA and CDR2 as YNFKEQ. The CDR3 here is CASSQDTAGGFNEQFF. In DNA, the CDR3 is TGTGCCAGCAGCCAAGATACGGCGGGGGGGTTCAATGAGCAGTTCTTC.

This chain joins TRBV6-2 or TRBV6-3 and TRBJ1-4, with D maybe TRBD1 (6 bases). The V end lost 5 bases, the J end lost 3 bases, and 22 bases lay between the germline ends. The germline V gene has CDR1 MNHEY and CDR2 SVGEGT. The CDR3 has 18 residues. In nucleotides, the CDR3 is TGTGCCAGCAGTAACAAAAACAGGGCCTCCTCGGCTAATGAAAAACTGTTTTTT. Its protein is CASSNKNRASSANEKLFF.

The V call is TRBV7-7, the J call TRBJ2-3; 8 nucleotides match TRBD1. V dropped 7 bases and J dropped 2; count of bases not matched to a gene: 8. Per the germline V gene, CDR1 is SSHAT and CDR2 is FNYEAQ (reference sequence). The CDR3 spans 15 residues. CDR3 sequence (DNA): TGTGCCAGCACTCTGACAGGGGCTTCCACAGATACGCAGTATTTT. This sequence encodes CASTLTGASTDTQYF.

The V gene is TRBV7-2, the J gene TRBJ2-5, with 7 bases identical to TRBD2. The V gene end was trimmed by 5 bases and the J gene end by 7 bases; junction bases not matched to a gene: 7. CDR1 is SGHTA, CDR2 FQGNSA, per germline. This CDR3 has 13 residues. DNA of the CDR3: TGTGCCAGCAGCAATTCAGGGAGGGGGACCCAGTACTTC. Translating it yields CASSNSGRGTQYF.

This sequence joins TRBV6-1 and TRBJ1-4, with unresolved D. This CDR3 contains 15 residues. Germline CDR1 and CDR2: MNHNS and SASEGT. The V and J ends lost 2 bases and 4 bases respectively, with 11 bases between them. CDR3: CASSEHAGLNEKLFF. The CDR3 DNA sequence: TGTGCCAGCAGTGAACACGCGGGCCTTAATGAAAAACTGTTTTTT.

The CDR3, as DNA: TGTGCCAGCAGCTTAGATCATTACGAGCAGTACTTC. It yields the protein CASSLDHYEQYF. J is TRBJ2-7 and V is TRBV11-2; D is unresolved. Germline values: CDR1 SGHAT, CDR2 FQNNGV. V shed 0 bases and J shed 4 bases, with 4 bases lying between them. CDR3 length equals 12 residues.

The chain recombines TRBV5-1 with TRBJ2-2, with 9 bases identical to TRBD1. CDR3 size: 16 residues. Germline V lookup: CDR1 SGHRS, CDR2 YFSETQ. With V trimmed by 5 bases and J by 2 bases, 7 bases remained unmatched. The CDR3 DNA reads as TGCGCCAGCAGTTTGAGGACAGGGGTAAACACCGGGGAGCTGTTTTTT. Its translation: CASSLRTGVNTGELFF.

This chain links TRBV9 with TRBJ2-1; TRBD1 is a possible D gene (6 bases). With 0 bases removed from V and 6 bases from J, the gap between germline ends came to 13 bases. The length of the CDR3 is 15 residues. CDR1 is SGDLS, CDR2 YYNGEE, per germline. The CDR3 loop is CASSVVAGATNEQFF. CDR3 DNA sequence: TGTGCCAGCAGCGTAGTAGCAGGGGCCACCAATGAGCAGTTCTTC. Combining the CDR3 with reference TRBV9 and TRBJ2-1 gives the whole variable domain DSGVTQTPKHLITATGQRVTLRCSPRSGDLSVYWYQQSLDQGLQFLIQYYNGEERAKGNILERFSAQQFPDLHSELNLSSLELGDSALYFCASSVVAGATNEQFFGPGTRLTVL.

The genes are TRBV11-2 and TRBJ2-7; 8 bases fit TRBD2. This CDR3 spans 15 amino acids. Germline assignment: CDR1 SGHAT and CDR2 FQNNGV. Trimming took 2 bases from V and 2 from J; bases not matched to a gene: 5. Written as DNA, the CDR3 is TGTGCCAGCAGCTTACAGCGGGAGTACCCCTACGAGCAGTACTTC. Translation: CASSLQREYPYEQYF. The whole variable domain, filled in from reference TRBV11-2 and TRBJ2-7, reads EAGVAQSPRYKIIEKRQSVAFWCNPISGHATLYWYQQILGQGPKLLIQFQNNGVVDDSQLPKDRFSAERLKGVDSTLKIQPAKLEDSAVYLCASSLQREYPYEQYFGPGTRLTVT.

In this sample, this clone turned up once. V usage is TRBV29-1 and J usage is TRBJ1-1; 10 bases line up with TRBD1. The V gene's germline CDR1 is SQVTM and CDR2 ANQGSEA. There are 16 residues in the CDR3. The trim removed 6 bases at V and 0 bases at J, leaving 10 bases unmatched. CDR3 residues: CSVLNGTGAMNTEAFF. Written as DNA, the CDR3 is TGCAGCGTCCTAAATGGGACAGGGGCTATGAACACTGAAGCTTTCTTT.

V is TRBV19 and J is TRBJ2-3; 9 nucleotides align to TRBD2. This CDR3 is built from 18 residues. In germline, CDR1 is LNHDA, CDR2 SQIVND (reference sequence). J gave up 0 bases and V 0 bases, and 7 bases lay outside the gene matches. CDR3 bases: TGTGCCAGTAGTATAGATCGCGGGGGGGCTTCTAGCACAGATACGCAGTATTTT. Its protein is CASSIDRGGASSTDTQYF.

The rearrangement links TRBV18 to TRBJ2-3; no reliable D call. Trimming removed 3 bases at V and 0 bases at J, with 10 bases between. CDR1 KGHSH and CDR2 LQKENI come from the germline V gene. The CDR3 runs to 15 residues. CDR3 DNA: TGTGCCAGCTCACCGGTCAAACAAAGCACAGATACGCAGTATTTT. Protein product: CASSPVKQSTDTQYF.

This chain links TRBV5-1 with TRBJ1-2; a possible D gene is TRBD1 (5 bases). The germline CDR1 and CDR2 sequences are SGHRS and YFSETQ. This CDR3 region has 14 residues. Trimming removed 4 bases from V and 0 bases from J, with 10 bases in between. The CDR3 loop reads CASSPTGTNYGYTF. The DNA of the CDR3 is TGCGCCAGCAGCCCCACAGGAACTAACTATGGCTACACCTTC.

CDR3 region: CASSYSPGVTEYEQYF. CDR3 nucleotides: TGTGCCAGCAGTTACTCCCCTGGGGTGACAGAGTACGAGCAGTACTTC. The gene calls are TRBV6-6 and TRBJ2-7, with TRBD1 as a possible D gene (5 bases). Germline V gene lookup returns CDR1 MNHNY and CDR2 SVGAGI (reference sequence). The CDR3 totals 16 residues. Trimming took off 0 bases at V and 4 bases at J, with 16 bases between the two ends.

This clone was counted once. The CDR3 nucleotides are TGTGCCAGCAGCGTAGCAGGGTCAAACACCGGGGAGCTGTTTTTT. Its translation: CASSVAGSNTGELFF. V usage is TRBV9 and J usage is TRBJ2-2; tentative D call: TRBD1 (5 bases). Germline lookup yields CDR1 SGDLS and CDR2 YYNGEE. V was trimmed by 0 bases and J by 2 bases, leaving 8 bases between them. This CDR3 contains 15 residues. Together with reference TRBV9 and TRBJ2-2, the CDR3 gives the full variable domain: DSGVTQTPKHLITATGQRVTLRCSPRSGDLSVYWYQQSLDQGLQFLIQYYNGEERAKGNILERFSAQQFPDLHSELNLSSLELGDSALYFCASSVAGSNTGELFFGEGSRLTVL.

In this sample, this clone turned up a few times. The CDR3 is CASSLVEEGYTF. The CDR3 DNA follows: TGTGCCAGCAGTTTAGTTGAGGAAGGCTACACCTTC. J is TRBJ1-2 and V is TRBV12-3 or TRBV12-4; D is ambiguous. V shed 1 base and J shed 8 bases, with 8 bases lying between them. The CDR3 is 12 residues long.

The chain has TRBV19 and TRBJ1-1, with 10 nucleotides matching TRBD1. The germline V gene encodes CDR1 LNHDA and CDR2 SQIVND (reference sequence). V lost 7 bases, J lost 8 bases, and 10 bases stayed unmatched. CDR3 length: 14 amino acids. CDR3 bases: TGTGCCAGTACCCTCTCCGGGACAGGGGAGGAAGCTTTCTTT. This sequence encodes CASTLSGTGEEAFF.

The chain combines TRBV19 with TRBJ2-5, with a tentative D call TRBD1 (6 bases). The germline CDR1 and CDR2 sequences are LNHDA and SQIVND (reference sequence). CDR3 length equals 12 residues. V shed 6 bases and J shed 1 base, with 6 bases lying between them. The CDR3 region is CASRGGQETQYF. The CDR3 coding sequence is TGTGCCAGTAGAGGGGGCCAAGAGACCCAGTACTTC.

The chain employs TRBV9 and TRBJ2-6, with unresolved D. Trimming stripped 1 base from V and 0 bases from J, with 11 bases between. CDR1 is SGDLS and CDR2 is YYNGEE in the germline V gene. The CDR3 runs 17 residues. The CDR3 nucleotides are TGTGCCAGCAGCGTAAATCCGCATAGCTCTGGGGCCAACGTCCTGACTTTC. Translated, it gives CASSVNPHSSGANVLTF.

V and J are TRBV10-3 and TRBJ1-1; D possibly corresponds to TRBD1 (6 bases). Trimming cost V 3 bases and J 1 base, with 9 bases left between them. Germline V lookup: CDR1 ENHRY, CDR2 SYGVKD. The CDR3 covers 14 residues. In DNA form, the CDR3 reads TGTGCCATCAGTGATAAAGGGGGGAACACTGAAGCTTTCTTT. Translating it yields CAISDKGGNTEAFF.

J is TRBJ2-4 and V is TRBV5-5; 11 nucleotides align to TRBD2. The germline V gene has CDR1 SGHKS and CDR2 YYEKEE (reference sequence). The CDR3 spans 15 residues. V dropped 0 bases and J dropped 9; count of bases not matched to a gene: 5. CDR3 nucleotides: TGTGCCAGCAGCTTGGCGTCTAGCGGGGGGCGCATTCAGTACTTC. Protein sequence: CASSLASSGGRIQYF.

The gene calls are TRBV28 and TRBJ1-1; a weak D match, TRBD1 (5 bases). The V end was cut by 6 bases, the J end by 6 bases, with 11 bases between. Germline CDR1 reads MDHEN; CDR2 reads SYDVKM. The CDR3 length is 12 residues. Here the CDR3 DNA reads TGTGCCAGCAGGGAAGGGGCAGCTGAAGCTTTCTTT. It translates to CASREGAAEAFF. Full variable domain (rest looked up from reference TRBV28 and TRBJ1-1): DVKVTQSSRYLVKRTGEKVFLECVQDMDHENMFWYRQDPGLGLRLIYFSYDVKMKEKGDIPEGYSVSREKKERFSLILESASTNQTSMYLCASREGAAEAFFGQGTRLTVV.

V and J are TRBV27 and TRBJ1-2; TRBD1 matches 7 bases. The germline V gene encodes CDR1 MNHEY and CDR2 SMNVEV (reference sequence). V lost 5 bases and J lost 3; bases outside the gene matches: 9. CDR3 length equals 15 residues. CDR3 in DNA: TGTGCCAGCAGTCCATCCCGGGACAGAGACTATGGCTACACCTTC. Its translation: CASSPSRDRDYGYTF.

CDR3 region: CAISETPGGITEAFF. CDR3 DNA: TGTGCCATCAGCGAAACTCCAGGGGGTATCACTGAAGCTTTCTTT. This chain connects TRBV10-3 to TRBJ1-1, with 7 bases lining up with TRBD1. Germline values: CDR1 ENHRY, CDR2 SYGVKD. This CDR3 is built from 15 residues. Germline trimming cut 6 bases from V and 4 bases from J; bases unmatched to any gene: 11.

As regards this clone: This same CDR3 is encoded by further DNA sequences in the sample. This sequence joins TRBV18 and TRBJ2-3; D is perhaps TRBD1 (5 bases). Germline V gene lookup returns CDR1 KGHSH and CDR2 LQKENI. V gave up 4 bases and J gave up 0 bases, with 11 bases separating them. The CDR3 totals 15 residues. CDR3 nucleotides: TGTGCCAGCTCACGATCGTCAGGGAGCACAGATACGCAGTATTTT. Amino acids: CASSRSSGSTDTQYF.

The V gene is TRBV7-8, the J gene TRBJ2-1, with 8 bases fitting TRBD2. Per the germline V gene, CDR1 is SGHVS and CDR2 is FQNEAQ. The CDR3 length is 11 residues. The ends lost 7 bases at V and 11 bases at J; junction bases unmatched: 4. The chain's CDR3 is CASTAGGQQFF. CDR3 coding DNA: TGTGCCAGCACCGCGGGGGGCCAGCAGTTCTTC.